The subject of this entry is one TCR beta chain. The specificity of this receptor is unknown. No much larger clone exists at a distance of one base, and base qualities are not known. The cohort comprised some 730 healthy bone marrow donors. At the time of sampling, every cohort member was nominally healthy, though immune exposures that went unrecorded were likely present. The donor tested CMV seropositive, placing the donor among the approximately 290 seropositive members of the cohort. Every donor gave a peripheral blood sample, and the peripheral blood mononuclear cells from that sample were used for TCR beta sequencing. The Qiagen DNeasy Blood Extraction Kit was used to extract genomic DNA from the blood cell samples. The data originate from a study of cytomegalovirus exposure and HLA in healthy donors listed by TCRdb under 2017. For the study in its entirety: According to an earlier analysis of a few hundred of the donors, roughly 180 million T cells yielded roughly 110 million unique TCR beta sequences and 250 to 350 Gb of sequence data. Rather than using new phenotypic data, the later analysis identified candidate immune exposures from TCR beta sequences and from how often those sequences occurred across donors. Roughly 300 gigabases of sequencing data and 70 million to 100 million unique TCR sequences were included in an early release covering over 600 HLA-typed donors. Among about 400 genotyped donors of the cohort, an average of approximately 240,000 unique TCR beta nucleotide sequences was sequenced per donor, of which 15% to 20% were non-productive. To decide whether each TCR beta V gene segment behaved as functional or pseudogenic, an earlier analysis of some 540 of the donors relied on high-throughput TCR beta sequencing. In a later genetic analysis, genome-wide SNP genotypes for about 55% of the roughly 700 donors were used, and that subset was treated as a discovery cohort. HLA typing covered class I and class II loci at four-digit resolution. The study aimed to test whether signatures of past pathogen exposure could be identified by cataloging public T cell receptors. Along with the roughly 670-subject first cohort, a separate validation cohort of roughly 110 different subjects was used. All discovery cohort repertoires had been generated on a single sequencing platform. The genetic ancestry cluster associated with self-reported Caucasian donors included 70% to 85% of the 398 genotyped donors. Roughly five DR-DQ haplotypes were treated as single units for association and clustering because of strong linkage in the cohort. Typing coverage differed by locus: A, B, C, DRB1 and DQB1 were typed in roughly 620-640 donors, DQA1 in about 510, DPA1 in 606, and DPB1 in 450 to 480. Using immunosequencing, the study profiled T cell repertoires from about 620 subjects and related those repertoires to cytomegalovirus serostatus. A later analysis re-examined previously published TCR beta repertoires from roughly 720 donors and added high-resolution HLA genotyping to investigate patterns of TCR occurrence. Donor age, sex, ethnicity and CMV serostatus were collected together with the repertoire data. To predict cytomegalovirus infection status, the study combined high-throughput TCR immunosequencing, statistical association of individual TCRs with disease status, and machine learning. Findings and caveats that apply to the study as a whole: In an earlier analysis of some 500 of the donors, most TCR beta V segments appeared in productive rearrangements about 90% or about 30% of the time, broadly matching IMGT annotations. According to a later analysis, most CMV-associated TCR beta chains appeared to be HLA-restricted, and the HLA associations seemed to be driven largely by CMV exposure. The classifier was reported to diagnose cytomegalovirus status with high specificity and sensitivity in both the original and validation cohorts. A further reported finding was that TCR beta sequences accurately predicted the HLA-A and HLA-B alleles for most subjects in the first cohort. Presence/absence analyses assumed roughly uniform sequencing depth across donors, an assumption that may not hold. In a later genetic analysis, fewer N-insertions in productive TCRs were reported among donors in an Asian-associated ancestry cluster than the approximately 710-donor mean. Assigning TCR associations to individual alleles was difficult when HLA alleles, especially DR and DQ, strongly co-occurred. The earlier analysis of some 540 of the donors excluded approximately 17 rarely observed V segments, including chromosome 9 orphons, because counts were too low. Correlated functional status among segregating V segments might be attributable to linkage disequilibrium, but an unknown experimental factor could not be ruled out. The authors suggested that the approach could potentially be generalized to other disease states and immunological phenotypes. According to a later analysis, TCR association rates differed among HLA loci, with DRB1 alleles showing the most associated TCRs and HLA-C alleles showing the fewest. Immune exposure information for the cohort was limited to CMV serostatus. Because some donors lacked HLA typing at each locus, the association tests relied only on the typed subset. A cluster of highly shared sequence variants was judged likely to be a technical artifact of the sequencing pipeline. A later analysis reported that several top co-occurrence clusters appeared linked to parvovirus B19, influenza, CMV and Epstein-Barr virus. This cohort had only TCR beta chains sequenced, and the lack of alpha or paired-chain data limited which features could be detected. In a later analysis, HLA-associated TCR beta chains were found to be more clonally expanded and to have lower generation probabilities than equally common non-associated chains. Specific HLA alleles were associated with over 15,000 TCR beta sequences at a false discovery rate of 0.05 in a later analysis. A few of the identified cytomegalovirus-associated TCR beta chains were confirmed in vitro to be specific for cytomegalovirus antigens. In a later genetic analysis, a missense DCLRE1C variant was associated with V-gene and J-gene trimming of TCR beta chains, and the association was replicated in an independent cohort. While some public TCRs were present in many individuals, most TCR sequences turned up only very rarely across donors. The study listed 164 TCR beta chains as associated with cytomegalovirus.

The library was obtained by the immunoSEQ multiplex PCR assay. For the multiplex PCR, a mixture combining 60 forward primers for TCR Vbeta segments and 13 reverse primers for TCR Jbeta segments was used. Amplification of the CDR3 region of rearranged TCR beta genes was performed with a multiplex PCR assay on genomic DNA. On the Illumina HiSeq System, the amplified TCR beta libraries were sequenced as 87-base-pair reads. The published analysis was carried out like this. A later analysis tallied approximately 87 million unique TCR beta chains across the 666 repertoires, and approximately 11 million of those chains were shared by two or more donors. Raw reads were error-corrected and collapsed into unique sequences with a nearest-neighbor algorithm that merged closely related sequences to remove PCR and sequencing errors. Alignment of CDR3 sequences to IMGT reference sequences was used to assign V, D and J gene segments. For a sequence to be retained, a match of at least six nucleotides to both a V gene segment and a J gene segment was required. A rearrangement counted as productive if the CDR3 had no stop codons and remained in frame with V and J, and every other rearrangement counted as non-productive. Following IMGT convention, CDR3 was defined as the stretch from the second conserved V-encoded cysteine to the conserved J-encoded phenylalanine. In an earlier analysis of around 540 of the donors, sequences lacking an unambiguous match to a single V gene segment were excluded. In an earlier analysis of 587 of the donors, V segments were called functional above 56.7% productive rearrangements and were called segregating when the between-donor standard deviation exceeded 5%. A statistical classification framework was developed to diagnose cytomegalovirus status using the catalog of TCR beta chain sequences. V and J gene assignment, in a later analysis, came from comparing TCR nucleotide sequences with IMGT/GENE-DB human TR gene sequences. A later analysis assigned CDR3 sequences and most-parsimonious VDJ recombination scenarios with the TCRdist pipeline. A later analysis defined each TCR beta chain by its CDR3 amino acid sequence plus V-gene family, and excluded reads lacking a unique V-gene family. A later analysis removed roughly 590 highly shared, low-generation-probability nucleotide sequences to deal with suspected cross-contamination and a sequencing artifact. In a later analysis, a clonal expansion index was calculated for each public chain from normalized within-repertoire ranks of inferred template counts. In a later analysis, generation probabilities were computed with a VDJ recombination model fitted to out-of-frame rearrangements, and the resulting probabilities were checked against IGoR. A later analysis scored TCR-TCR, TCR-HLA and TCR-CMV co-occurrence with hypergeometric tests, applying a repertoire-size bias correction to TCR pairs. A later analysis estimated false discovery rates by permuting HLA or CMV assignments 20 times. In a later analysis, co-occurring TCRs were grouped using DBSCAN, with TCRdist sequence similarity added in when clustering inside HLA-allele-positive subsets. Repertoires with fewer than 30,000 or more than 120,000 public chains, plus five repertoires with anomalous nucleotide sharing, were excluded from co-occurrence clustering. In TCRdb, the immuneACCESS table is reduced to in-frame sequences with V and J assigned. These tables do not hold every clone; where another copy was compared, an unresolved V gene accounts for under half, and the others remain unexplained. V and J calls plus clone size are reproduced from that table; the DNA served to infer D and trimming. This sample has around 100,000 clones in its table, and approximately 80% of those were observed once. More than 3.5% of the sample belongs to the ten largest clones.

This TCR was sampled from a female donor in good health and CMV-seropositive. The sequenced sample was PBMCs.

The CDR3 region has the sequence CSGTSGRHEQFF. DNA sequence: TGCAGCGGGACTAGCGGGAGGCATGAGCAGTTCTTC. In this chain, TRBV29-1 is recombined with TRBJ2-1, with 14 central nucleotides matching TRBD2. The CDR3 goes from the cysteine to the phenylalanine over 12 residues. Here the CDR3 DNA is all that survives: 36 bases in frame from base 1. CDR1 is given as SQVTM and CDR2 as ANQGSEA, both from the germline V gene. At the junction V is shortened by 7 bases and J by 8 bases; bases outside the gene matches: 1.